Listed below are T cell receptor beta chains from one sample, sequenced in a study of cytomegalovirus exposure and HLA in healthy donors. Libraries were prepared by immunoSEQ multiplex PCR; TCRdb keeps only in-frame clonotypes and omits some of them. The profile covers about 170,000 clones, with 65% to 90% appearing a single time and approximately 2.4% taken by the ten largest. Source material: PBMCs. The receptors here all came from a male donor in good health and CMV-seronegative. Both conserved end residues are trimmed from each CDR3. Expanded clones are given a class, and other clones once, few, many or no size at all.

size	V	J	CDR3
.	TRBV27	TRBJ2-7	ASSLDKGVNYEQY
.	TRBV10-3	TRBJ2-7	AISDNSYEQY
.	TRBV7-2	TRBJ2-7	ASSLAALAREQY
once	TRBV14	TRBJ2-1	ASSHLRGGPRNEQF
.	TRBV5-1	.	ASSLRQTYEQY
.	TRBV7-2	TRBJ2-1	ASTPVGLTGYNEQF
.	TRBV7-9	TRBJ2-2	ASSSLGGELF
.	TRBV11-1	TRBJ2-1	ASSTWGTSSYNEQF
.	TRBV5-6	TRBJ1-1	ASSPDDRDSHTMNTEAF
.	TRBV6-1	TRBJ2-7	ASSHTGISSYEQY
few	TRBV7-8	TRBJ2-2	ASSPRLAGGRLNTGELF
.	TRBV6-1	TRBJ2-2	ASSPGTANTGELF
.	TRBV6-6	TRBJ2-1	ASNKLAGGYNEQF
.	TRBV18	TRBJ2-5	ASSPDLEETQY
.	TRBV27	TRBJ2-1	ASSFGAGGGEQF
.	TRBV6-4	TRBJ1-2	ASREGTGYDYGYT
.	TRBV5-6	TRBJ2-7	ASRVTGPSSYEQY
.	TRBV15	TRBJ1-6	ATSRDRGNSPLH
.	TRBV5-1	TRBJ1-1	ASSLTGREGDTEAF
.	TRBV10-3	TRBJ1-2	AIRWTGDNYGYT
.	TRBV29-1	TRBJ2-3	SVEFLLAGDTQY
.	TRBV5-1	TRBJ2-3	ASSLAGVRDTQY
.	TRBV10-3	TRBJ1-2	AISEGDLTYGYT
.	TRBV7-9	TRBJ2-7	ASSLIRGGHYEQY
.	TRBV19	TRBJ2-1	ASSNQGNEQF
.	TRBV28	TRBJ2-5	ASTRGTGVETQY
.	TRBV13	TRBJ2-7	ASSSRDIPYEQY
.	TRBV5-1	TRBJ2-1	ASSFGDRDSNEQF
.	TRBV15	TRBJ2-5	ATSRQYRRVEETQY
.	TRBV21-1	TRBJ2-1	ASSAAANCHGFHEQF
few	TRBV6-6	TRBJ1-1	ASSSWTGLAF
.	TRBV5-1	TRBJ1-1	ASSLDRVGTEAF
.	TRBV29-1	TRBJ2-7	SVEERQGNEQY
.	TRBV5-1	TRBJ1-2	ASSNGQGGYGYT
.	TRBV5-6	TRBJ2-7	ASSLSGNYEQY
few	TRBV6-1	TRBJ2-7	ASSEVASGAITYEQY
.	TRBV29-1	TRBJ2-1	SAARSSYNEQF
.	TRBV19	TRBJ1-1	ASSIALTSEAF
.	TRBV2	TRBJ2-7	ASKIQGTRNEQY
.	TRBV28	TRBJ2-3	ASSSGGLSTDTQY
.	TRBV7-9	TRBJ1-2	ASSFEGGGYT
.	TRBV19	TRBJ1-4	ASSGRGNPNEKLF